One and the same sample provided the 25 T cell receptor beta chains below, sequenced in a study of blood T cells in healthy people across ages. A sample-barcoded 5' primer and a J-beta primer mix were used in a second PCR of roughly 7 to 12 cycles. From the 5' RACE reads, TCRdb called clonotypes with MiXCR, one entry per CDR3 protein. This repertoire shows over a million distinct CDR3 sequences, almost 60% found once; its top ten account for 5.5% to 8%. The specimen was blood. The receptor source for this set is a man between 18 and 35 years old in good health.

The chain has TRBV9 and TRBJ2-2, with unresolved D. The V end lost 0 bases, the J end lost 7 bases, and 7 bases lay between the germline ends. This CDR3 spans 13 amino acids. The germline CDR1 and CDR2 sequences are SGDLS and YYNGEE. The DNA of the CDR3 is TGTGCCAGCAGCGTAGTGGGGAACGGGGAGCTGTTTTTT. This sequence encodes CASSVVGNGELFF.

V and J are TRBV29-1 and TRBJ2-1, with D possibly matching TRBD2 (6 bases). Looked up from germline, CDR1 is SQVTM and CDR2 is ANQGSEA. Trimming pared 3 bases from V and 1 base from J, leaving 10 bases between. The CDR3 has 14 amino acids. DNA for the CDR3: TGCAGCGTTGACGCGGGGTTTTCCTACAATGAGCAGTTCTTC. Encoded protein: CSVDAGFSYNEQFF.

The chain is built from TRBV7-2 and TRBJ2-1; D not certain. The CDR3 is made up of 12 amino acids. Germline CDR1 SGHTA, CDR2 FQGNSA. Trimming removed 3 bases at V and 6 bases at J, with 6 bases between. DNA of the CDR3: TGTACCAGCAGCTTTGGCCCCAATGAGCAGTTCTTC. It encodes CTSSFGPNEQFF.

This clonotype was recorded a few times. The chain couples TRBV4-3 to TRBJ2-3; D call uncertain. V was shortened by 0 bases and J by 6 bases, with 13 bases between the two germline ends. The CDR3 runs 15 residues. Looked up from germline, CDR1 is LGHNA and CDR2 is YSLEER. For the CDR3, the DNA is TGCGCCAGCAGCCAAGAGATTGTGGTTTGGGATACGCAGTATTTT. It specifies CASSQEIVVWDTQYF.

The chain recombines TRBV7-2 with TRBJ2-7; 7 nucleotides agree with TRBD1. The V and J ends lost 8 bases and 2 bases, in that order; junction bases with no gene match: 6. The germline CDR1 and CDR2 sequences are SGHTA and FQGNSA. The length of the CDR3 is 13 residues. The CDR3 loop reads CASADRITYEQYF. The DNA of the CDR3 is TGTGCCAGCGCGGACAGGATTACCTACGAGCAGTACTTC.

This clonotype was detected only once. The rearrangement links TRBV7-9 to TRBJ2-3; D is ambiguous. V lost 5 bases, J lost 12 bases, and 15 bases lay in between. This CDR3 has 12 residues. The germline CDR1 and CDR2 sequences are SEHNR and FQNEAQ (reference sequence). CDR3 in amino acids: CASSPPRNHQYF. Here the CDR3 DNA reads TGTGCCAGCAGCCCACCTAGGAACCATCAGTATTTT.

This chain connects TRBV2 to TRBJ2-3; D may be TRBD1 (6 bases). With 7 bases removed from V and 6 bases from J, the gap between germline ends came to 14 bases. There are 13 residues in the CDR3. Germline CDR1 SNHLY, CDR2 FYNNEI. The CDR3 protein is CASIPIQGDTQYF. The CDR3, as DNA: TGTGCCAGCATCCCTATACAGGGCGATACGCAGTATTTT. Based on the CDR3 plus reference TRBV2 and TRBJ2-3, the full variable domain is EPEVTQTPSHQVTQMGQEVILRCVPISNHLYFYWYRQILGQKVEFLVSFYNNEISEKSEIFDDQFSVERPDGSNFTLKIRSTKLEDSAMYFCASIPIQGDTQYFGPGTRLTVL.

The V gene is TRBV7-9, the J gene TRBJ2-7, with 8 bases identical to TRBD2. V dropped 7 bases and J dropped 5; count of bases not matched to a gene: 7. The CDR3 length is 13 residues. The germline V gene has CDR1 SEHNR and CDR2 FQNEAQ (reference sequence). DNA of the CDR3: TGTGCCAGCACCGGCGGGGGGCCCCACGAGCAGTACTTC. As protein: CASTGGGPHEQYF.

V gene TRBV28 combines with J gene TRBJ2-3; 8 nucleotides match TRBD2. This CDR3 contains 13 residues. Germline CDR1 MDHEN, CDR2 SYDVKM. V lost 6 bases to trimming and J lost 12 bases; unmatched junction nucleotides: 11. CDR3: CASSLSGGRSQYF. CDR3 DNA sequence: TGTGCCAGCAGCCTTTCGGGAGGGAGGTCACAGTATTTT.

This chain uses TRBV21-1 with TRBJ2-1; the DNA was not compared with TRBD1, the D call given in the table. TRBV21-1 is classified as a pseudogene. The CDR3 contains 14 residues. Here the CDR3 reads CASSKRDRVDEQFF. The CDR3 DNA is TGTGCCAGCAGCAAGCGTGACAGGGTGGATGAGCAGTTCTTC.

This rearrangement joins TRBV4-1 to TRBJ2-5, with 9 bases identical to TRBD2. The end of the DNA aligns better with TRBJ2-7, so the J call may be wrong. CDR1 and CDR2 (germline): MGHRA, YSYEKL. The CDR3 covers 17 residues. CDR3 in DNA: TGCGCCAGCAGCCAAGTCCAATCCGGGACTAGCACCTACGAGCAGTACTTC. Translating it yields CASSQVQSGTSTYEQYF.

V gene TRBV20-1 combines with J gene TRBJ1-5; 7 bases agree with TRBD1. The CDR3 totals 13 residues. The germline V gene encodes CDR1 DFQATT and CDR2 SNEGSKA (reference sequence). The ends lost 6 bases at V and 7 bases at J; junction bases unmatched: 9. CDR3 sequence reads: CSAVGTVTQPQHF. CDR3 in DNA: TGCAGTGCAGTTGGGACAGTAACCCAGCCCCAGCATTTT.

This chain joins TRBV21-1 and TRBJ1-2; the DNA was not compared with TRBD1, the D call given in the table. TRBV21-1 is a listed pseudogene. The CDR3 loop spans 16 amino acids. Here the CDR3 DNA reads TGTGCCAGCAGCAACCCTCGGCGGGGCCGGAACTATGGCTACACCTTC. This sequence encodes CASSNPRRGRNYGYTF.

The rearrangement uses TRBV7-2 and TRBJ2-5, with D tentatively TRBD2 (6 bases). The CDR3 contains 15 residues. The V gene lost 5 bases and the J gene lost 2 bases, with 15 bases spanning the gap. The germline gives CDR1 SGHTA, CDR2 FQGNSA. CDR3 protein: CASSRLDYLQETQYF. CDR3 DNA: TGTGCCAGCAGCCGTTTGGACTACCTACAAGAGACCCAGTACTTC.

The CDR3 nucleotides are TGTGCCAGCAGTCTCGGGGGACTAGCGGGCGCCTACAATGAGCAGTTCTTC. It translates to CASSLGGLAGAYNEQFF. This chain joins TRBV12-3 or TRBV12-4 and TRBJ2-1; 12 nucleotides match TRBD2. The CDR3 has 17 residues. Trimming took 5 bases from V and 2 from J; bases not matched to a gene: 7.

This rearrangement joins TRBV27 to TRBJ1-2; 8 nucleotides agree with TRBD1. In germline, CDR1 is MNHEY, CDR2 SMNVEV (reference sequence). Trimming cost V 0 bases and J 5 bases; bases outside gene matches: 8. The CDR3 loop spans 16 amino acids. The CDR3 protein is CASSLSGQGASYGYTF. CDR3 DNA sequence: TGTGCCAGCAGTTTATCGGGGCAGGGGGCTTCTTATGGCTACACCTTC.

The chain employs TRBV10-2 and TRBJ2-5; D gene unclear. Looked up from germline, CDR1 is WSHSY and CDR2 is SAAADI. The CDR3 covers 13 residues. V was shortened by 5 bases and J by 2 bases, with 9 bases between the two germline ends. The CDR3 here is CASSFYLQETQYF. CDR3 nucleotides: TGCGCCAGCAGTTTTTACTTACAAGAGACCCAGTACTTC.

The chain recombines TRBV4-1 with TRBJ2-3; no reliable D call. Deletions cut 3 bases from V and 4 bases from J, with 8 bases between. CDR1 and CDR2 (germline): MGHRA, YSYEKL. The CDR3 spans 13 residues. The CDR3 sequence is CASSHFRADTQYF. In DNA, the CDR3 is TGCGCCAGCAGCCACTTCCGAGCAGATACGCAGTATTTT.

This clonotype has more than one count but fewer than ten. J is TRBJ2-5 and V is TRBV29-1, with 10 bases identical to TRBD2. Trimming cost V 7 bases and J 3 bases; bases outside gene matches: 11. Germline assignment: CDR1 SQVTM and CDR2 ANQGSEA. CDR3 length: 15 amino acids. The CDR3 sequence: CSATLSGGSEETQYF. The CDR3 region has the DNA TGCAGCGCAACACTTAGCGGGGGGTCGGAAGAGACCCAGTACTTC.

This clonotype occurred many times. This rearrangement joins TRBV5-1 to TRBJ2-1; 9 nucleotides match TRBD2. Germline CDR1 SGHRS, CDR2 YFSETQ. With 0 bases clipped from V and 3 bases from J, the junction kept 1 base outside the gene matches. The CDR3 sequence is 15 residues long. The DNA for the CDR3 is TGCGCCAGCAGCTTGGTTAGCGGGGGCTACAATGAGCAGTTCTTC. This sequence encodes CASSLVSGGYNEQFF.

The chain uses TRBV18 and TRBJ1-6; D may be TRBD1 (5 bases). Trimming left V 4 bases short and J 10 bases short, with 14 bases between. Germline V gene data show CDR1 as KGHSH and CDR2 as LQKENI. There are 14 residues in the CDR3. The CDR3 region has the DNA TGTGCCAGCTCACTACGCGGCGAGGGGTCACCCCTCCACTTT. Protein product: CASSLRGEGSPLHF.

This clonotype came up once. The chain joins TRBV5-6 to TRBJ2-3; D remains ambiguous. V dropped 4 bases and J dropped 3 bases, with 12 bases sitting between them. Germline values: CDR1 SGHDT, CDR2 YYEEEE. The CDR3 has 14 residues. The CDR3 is CASSLFGRTDTQYF. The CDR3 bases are TGTGCCAGCAGCCTCTTCGGCAGGACAGATACGCAGTATTTT.

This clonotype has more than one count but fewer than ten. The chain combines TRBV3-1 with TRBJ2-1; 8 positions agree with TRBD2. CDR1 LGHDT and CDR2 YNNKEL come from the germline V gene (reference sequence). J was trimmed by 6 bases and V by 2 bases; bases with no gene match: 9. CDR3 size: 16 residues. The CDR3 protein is CASSQQVSGKSNEQFF. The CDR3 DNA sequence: TGTGCCAGCAGCCAACAAGTTAGCGGGAAAAGCAATGAGCAGTTCTTC.

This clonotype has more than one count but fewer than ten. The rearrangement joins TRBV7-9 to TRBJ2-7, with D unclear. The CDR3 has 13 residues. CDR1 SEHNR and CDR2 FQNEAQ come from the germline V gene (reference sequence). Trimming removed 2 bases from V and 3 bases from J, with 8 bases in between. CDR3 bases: TGTGCCAGCAGCTTATCAGAGCTCTACGAGCAGTACTTC. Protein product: CASSLSELYEQYF. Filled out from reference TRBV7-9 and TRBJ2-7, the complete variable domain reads DTGVSQNPRHKITKRGQNVTFRCDPISEHNRLYWYRQTLGQGPEFLTYFQNEAQLEKSRLLSDRFSAERPKGSFSTLEIQRTEQGDSAMYLCASSLSELYEQYFGPGTRLTVT.

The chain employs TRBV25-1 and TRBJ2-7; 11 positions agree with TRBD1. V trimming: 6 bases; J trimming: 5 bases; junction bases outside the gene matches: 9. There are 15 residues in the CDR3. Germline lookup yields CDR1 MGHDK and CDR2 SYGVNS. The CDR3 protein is CASSGRDRGIHEQYF. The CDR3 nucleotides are TGTGCCAGCAGCGGCCGGGACAGGGGGATCCACGAGCAGTACTTC.